The 30 T cell receptor beta chains in this list originate from one sample, sequenced in a study of vaccination effects on CD4 cells after COVID-19. The authors isolated CD4+ T cells after roughly 10 days of culture. Of the BNT162b2 and mRNA-1273 vaccines, participants received two doses of one or the other. For these receptors, no antigen is known. TCRdb's copy holds only in-frame clones and misses some; the assay was immunoSEQ multiplex PCR. The sample includes about 47,000 clones, 55% to 75% of them seen just once. The sequencing here drew on CD4+ T cells from PBMCs cultured without peptide, taken after COVID-19 vaccination. These receptors all stem from a human donor who received a COVID-19 vaccine.

In this sample, this clone turned up a few times. This sequence joins TRBV3-1 (or the pseudogene TRBV3-2) and TRBJ2-3, with D uncertain. The CDR3 extends over 14 amino acids. The germline gives CDR1 LGHDT, CDR2 YNNKEL (reference sequence). V gave up 1 base and J gave up 8 bases, with 13 bases separating them. The DNA for the CDR3 is TGTGCCAGCAGCCAAGGCAGAGGTAGGGCTACGCAGTATTTT. This gives the protein CASSQGRGRATQYF.

The chain carries TRBV18 and TRBJ2-5; 12 bases match TRBD2. V shed 6 bases, J shed 4 bases, and the junction held 6 bases outside the gene matches. The CDR3 sequence is 15 residues long. The V gene's germline CDR1 is KGHSH and CDR2 LQKENI. The CDR3 DNA reads TGTGCCAGCTCTCGGTCGGGACTAGCGGGAGAGACCCAGTACTTC. Encoded protein: CASSRSGLAGETQYF.

This chain joins TRBV14 and TRBJ2-7; D is perhaps TRBD1 or TRBD2 (5 bases each). CDR1 and CDR2 from the germline V gene are SGHDN and FVKESK. The CDR3 contains 15 residues. V lost 4 bases, J lost 0 bases, and 13 bases lay in between. The CDR3 nucleotides read TGTGCCAGCAGCCCCCGGGGCGCTTTCTCCTACGAGCAGTACTTC. It specifies CASSPRGAFSYEQYF.

The chain joins TRBV10-2 to TRBJ2-7; 10 positions match TRBD2. CDR1 and CDR2 (germline): WSHSY, SAAADI. V shed 8 bases, J shed 2 bases, and the junction held 6 bases outside the gene matches. The CDR3 runs 14 residues. The CDR3 DNA follows: TGCGCCAGCGTCAGGACTAGCGGAACCTACGAGCAGTACTTC. This encodes CASVRTSGTYEQYF.

The chain carries TRBV25-1 and TRBJ1-5; D call uncertain. The V end was cut by 1 base, the J end by 7 bases, with 8 bases between. Germline V lookup: CDR1 MGHDK, CDR2 SYGVNS. The CDR3 is made up of 13 amino acids. CDR3 sequence: CASSELMGQPQHF. The DNA of the CDR3 is TGTGCCAGCAGTGAATTAATGGGGCAGCCCCAGCATTTT.

The chain couples TRBV27 to TRBJ1-6; 7 nucleotides agree with TRBD1. Germline values: CDR1 MNHEY, CDR2 SMNVEV (reference sequence). The CDR3 loop spans 14 amino acids. J was trimmed by 10 bases and V by 6 bases; bases with no gene match: 9. CDR3 nucleotides: TGTGCCAGCAGCGGGGACAGTAAATTATCACCCCTCCACTTT. It encodes CASSGDSKLSPLHF.

The chain couples TRBV19 to TRBJ2-2; D possibly corresponds to TRBD1 (6 bases). V was pared by 6 bases and J by 0 bases, with 8 bases between. CDR3 size: 14 residues. Germline CDR1 LNHDA, CDR2 SQIVND (reference sequence). The CDR3, as DNA: TGTGCCAGTAGCGGACAGTCGAACACCGGGGAGCTGTTTTTT. Encoded protein: CASSGQSNTGELFF.

As DNA, the CDR3 is TGTGCCAGCACTCTAGCGGGAGTGGCCGAGCAGTACTTC. It yields the protein CASTLAGVAEQYF. The chain has TRBV7-9 and TRBJ2-7, with 10 bases identical to TRBD2. CDR1 and CDR2 from the germline V gene are SEHNR and FQNEAQ (reference sequence). With 7 bases clipped from V and 6 bases from J, the junction kept 6 bases outside the gene matches. The CDR3 spans 13 residues.

The V call is TRBV2, the J call TRBJ1-2; no firm D call. Trimming removed 4 bases at V and 7 bases at J, with 16 bases between. Looked up from germline, CDR1 is SNHLY and CDR2 is FYNNEI. The CDR3 covers 14 residues. The CDR3 DNA reads as TGTGCCAGCAGTGTGATCGAGATTGGGGTTGGCTACACCTTC. It specifies CASSVIEIGVGYTF.

The genes are TRBV18 and TRBJ2-2; 12 nucleotides agree with TRBD2. Germline CDR1 and CDR2: KGHSH and LQKENI. Trimming took 2 bases from V and 3 from J; bases not matched to a gene: 7. The CDR3 totals 18 residues. The CDR3 here is CASSPSKLAGGHTGELFF. CDR3 in DNA: TGTGCCAGCTCACCAAGTAAACTAGCGGGAGGCCACACCGGGGAGCTGTTTTTT.

This chain joins TRBV3-1 (or the pseudogene TRBV3-2) and TRBJ1-6; D is ambiguous. The CDR3 is 15 amino acids. Germline CDR1 and CDR2: LGHDT and YNNKEL (reference sequence). Trimming removed 2 bases from V and 13 bases from J, with 18 bases in between. CDR3 region: CASSQISPGPRPLHF. Written as DNA, the CDR3 is TGTGCCAGCAGCCAAATTTCCCCCGGACCAAGGCCCCTCCACTTT.

This clone was counted a single time. V gene TRBV5-1 combines with J gene TRBJ2-5; D is perhaps TRBD2 (6 bases). V lost 0 bases, J lost 5 bases, and 11 bases lay in between. Germline V CDR1 and CDR2: SGHRS, YFSETQ. This CDR3 region has 14 residues. CDR3 loop: CASSLVPGDETQYF. The CDR3 coding sequence is TGCGCCAGCAGCTTGGTACCGGGAGACGAGACCCAGTACTTC. Full variable domain (missing parts from reference TRBV5-1 and TRBJ2-5): KAGVTQTPRYLIKTRGQQVTLSCSPISGHRSVSWYQQTPGQGLQFLFEYFSETQRNKGNFPGRFSGRQFSNSRSEMNVSTLELGDSALYLCASSLVPGDETQYFGPGTRLLVL.

The chain uses TRBV6-4 and TRBJ1-4, with D unresolved. Germline-derived CDR1 and CDR2 are MRHNA and SNTAGT. Trimming shortened V by 6 bases and J by 6 bases, and 5 bases separated the two germline ends. This CDR3 region has 11 residues. The CDR3: CASSLDEKLFF. The CDR3 DNA follows: TGTGCCAGCAGCCTGGATGAAAAACTGTTTTTT.

The V and J genes are TRBV20-1 and TRBJ1-2, with D unresolved. V lost 3 bases and J 8 bases, leaving 16 bases between the germline ends. The CDR3 has 13 amino acids. Germline CDR1 DFQATT, CDR2 SNEGSKA (reference sequence). The CDR3 sequence: CSASDGHSSGYTF. The CDR3 nucleotides read TGCAGTGCTAGTGACGGTCACAGTTCGGGCTACACCTTC.

The chain links TRBV30 to TRBJ2-3; 9 bases are a match to TRBD1. Unmatched junction bases numbered 7, after V lost 2 bases and J lost 4 bases. This CDR3 spans 15 amino acids. Germline CDR1 GTSNPN, CDR2 SVGIG (reference sequence). Here the CDR3 reads CAWSMGQGEADTQYF. Here the CDR3 DNA reads TGTGCCTGGAGTATGGGACAGGGCGAAGCAGATACGCAGTATTTT.

This chain uses TRBV24-1 with TRBJ2-3, with D hard to call. Trimming cost V 2 bases and J 1 base, with 9 bases left between them. This CDR3 is built from 15 residues. CDR1 KGHDR and CDR2 SFDVKD come from the germline V gene. CDR3 in amino acids: CATSDWNGGTDTQYF. The CDR3 DNA reads TGTGCCACCAGTGATTGGAACGGTGGCACAGATACGCAGTATTTT.

The chain couples TRBV6-5 to TRBJ1-1, with D unresolved. CDR3 length equals 13 residues. Germline V lookup: CDR1 MNHEY, CDR2 SVGAGI. Trimming cost V 6 bases and J 3 bases, with 11 bases left between them. The CDR3 sequence is CASRTTADTEAFF. Here the CDR3 DNA reads TGTGCCAGCAGGACAACGGCGGACACTGAAGCTTTCTTT.

This chain uses TRBV9 with TRBJ2-2; the D gene is possibly TRBD2 (5 bases). V shed 2 bases and J shed 5 bases, with 10 bases lying between them. The germline V gene encodes CDR1 SGDLS and CDR2 YYNGEE. This CDR3 is built from 14 residues. The CDR3 nucleotides are TGTGCCAGCAGCGTCGAGGGTCGAACCGGGGAGCTGTTTTTT. Protein sequence: CASSVEGRTGELFF.

The rearrangement links TRBV10-3 to TRBJ2-7; D is uncertain. Per the germline V gene, CDR1 is ENHRY and CDR2 is SYGVKD. This CDR3 spans 11 amino acids. V dropped 4 bases and J dropped 5 bases, with 6 bases sitting between them. The CDR3 loop is CAISVTDEQYF. In nucleotides, the CDR3 is TGTGCCATCAGTGTTACGGACGAGCAGTACTTC.

The chain combines TRBV15 with TRBJ2-3, with TRBD1 matching over 7 bases. The CDR3 runs 20 residues. V lost 3 bases, J lost 4 bases, and 22 bases stayed unmatched. Looked up from germline, CDR1 is LNHNV and CDR2 is YYDKDF (reference sequence). DNA for the CDR3: TGTGCCACCAGCAGGGGTTGGTTGGACAGGTTTATAATAGGACCAGATACGCAGTATTTT. Amino acids: CATSRGWLDRFIIGPDTQYF.

DNA of the CDR3: TGTGCCAGCAGCCCCCGGGGGTTCAGCACAGATACGCAGTATTTT. Translating gives CASSPRGFSTDTQYF. The rearrangement links TRBV3-1 (or the pseudogene TRBV3-2) to TRBJ2-3, with D perhaps matching TRBD2 (6 bases). The CDR3 sequence is 15 residues long. The V and J ends lost 4 bases and 0 bases respectively, with 11 bases between them. The germline V gene encodes CDR1 LGHDT and CDR2 YNNKEL (reference sequence).

The CDR3: CASRLELQGSGDTQYF. CDR3 nucleotide sequence: TGTGCCAGCAGACTTGAACTGCAGGGGTCGGGGGATACGCAGTATTTT. This chain connects TRBV5-4 to TRBJ2-3; D is perhaps TRBD1 (6 bases). This CDR3 has 16 residues. Germline lookup yields CDR1 SGHNT and CDR2 YYREEE (reference sequence). V was clipped by 5 bases and J by 6 bases, with 22 bases between them.

The chain's CDR3 is CASSEVQLSYEQYF. The CDR3 DNA follows: TGTGCCAGCAGTGAAGTACAGCTCTCCTACGAGCAGTACTTC. The chain uses TRBV2 and TRBJ2-7; D is uncertain. The CDR3 loop spans 14 amino acids. V shed 1 base and J shed 0 bases, with 7 bases lying between them. Germline V gene lookup returns CDR1 SNHLY and CDR2 FYNNEI.

This clone was recorded a few times. The chain carries TRBV10-2 and TRBJ1-6, with D unresolved. V was pared by 9 bases and J by 4 bases, with 16 bases between. CDR1 is WSHSY and CDR2 is SAAADI in the germline V gene. There are 15 residues in the CDR3. CDR3 region: CASRTVSFYNSPLHF. CDR3 DNA: TGCGCCAGTAGAACAGTCAGTTTTTATAATTCACCCCTCCACTTT.

The gene calls are TRBV18 and TRBJ1-1, with a weak D call TRBD1 (6 bases). The CDR3 consists of 15 residues. V was cut by 2 bases and J by 10 bases, with 20 bases left in between. Per germline, CDR1 KGHSH and CDR2 LQKENI. The chain's CDR3 is CASSPVGWRGVIAFF. The CDR3 nucleotides are TGTGCCAGCTCACCAGTTGGATGGAGGGGGGTGATAGCTTTCTTT.

The rearrangement joins TRBV7-7 to TRBJ2-2, with 8 bases identical to TRBD1. Losses at the gene ends were 2 bases for V and 5 bases for J; bases not matched to a gene: 7. There are 16 residues in the CDR3. Germline V gives CDR1 SSHAT, CDR2 FNYEAQ (reference sequence). CDR3 sequence reads: CASSLYVQGATGELFF. The CDR3 DNA sequence: TGTGCCAGCAGCTTATATGTGCAGGGGGCTACCGGGGAGCTGTTTTTT.

This clone was detected a few times. The chain has TRBV4-2 and TRBJ1-2; D call uncertain. This CDR3 contains 16 residues. Between the trimmed V and J ends, which lost 0 bases and 1 base, there was a span of 12 bases. Germline V gene lookup returns CDR1 LGHNA and CDR2 YNFKEQ. CDR3 nucleotide sequence: TGTGCCAGCAGCCAAGAGCACAGTCGAAATAACTATGGCTACACCTTC. Its protein product is CASSQEHSRNNYGYTF.

The V gene is TRBV5-1, the J gene TRBJ1-1; D unclear. Germline V gene sequence: CDR1 SGHRS, CDR2 YFSETQ. The germline V and J ends were trimmed by 1 base and 1 base, with 5 bases remaining between them. The CDR3 is made up of 13 amino acids. The DNA of the CDR3 is TGCGCCAGCAGCTTGATTGGGAACACTGAAGCTTTCTTT. Protein: CASSLIGNTEAFF.

The chain carries TRBV6-4 and TRBJ2-1, with 9 bases that match TRBD1. The CDR3 contains 14 residues. Losses at the gene ends were 4 bases for V and 8 bases for J; bases not matched to a gene: 6. CDR1 is MRHNA and CDR2 is SNTAGT in the germline V gene. The CDR3 loop is CASSVTGGKDEQFF. As DNA, the CDR3 is TGTGCCAGCAGTGTTACAGGGGGCAAGGATGAGCAGTTCTTC.

This clone was seen more than once but under ten times. V gene TRBV5-1 combines with J gene TRBJ1-5; D gene ambiguous. The CDR3 is 14 amino acids. V lost 4 bases to trimming and J lost 4 bases, with 12 bases between them. Germline assignment: CDR1 SGHRS and CDR2 YFSETQ. The CDR3 nucleotides read TGCGCCAGCAGCCCTGACGGAGCGAATCAGCCCCAGCATTTT. This encodes CASSPDGANQPQHF.